This entry lists 32 T cell receptor beta chains sequenced from one sample in a study of blood T cell repertoires in COVID-19. Assay used: immunoSEQ multiplex PCR; TCRdb lists only in-frame clones, some missing. This table has roughly 170,000 clones, roughly 85% appearing once. Sequencing was done on a sample of peripheral blood. The receptors were gathered from a woman aged 50 to 60 with COVID-19, enrolled during active disease.

The J gene is TRBJ2-7, the V gene TRBV27, with 7 bases fitting TRBD2. V dropped 2 bases and J dropped 2; count of bases not matched to a gene: 6. The CDR3 is made up of 15 amino acids. Germline assignment: CDR1 MNHEY and CDR2 SMNVEV (reference sequence). CDR3 residues: CASSLGGVQTYEQYF. The CDR3, as DNA: TGTGCCAGCAGTTTAGGGGGGGTTCAAACCTACGAGCAGTACTTC.

The chain employs TRBV7-2 and TRBJ1-5; TRBD1 aligns across 9 bases. Germline V gives CDR1 SGHTA, CDR2 FQGNSA. V lost 4 bases and J lost 7; bases outside the gene matches: 5. The CDR3 is made up of 14 amino acids. CDR3 loop: CASSYTGGRQPQHF. The CDR3 DNA reads as TGTGCCAGCAGCTACACAGGGGGCAGACAGCCCCAGCATTTT.

This clone was seen just once. The V gene is TRBV19, the J gene TRBJ2-1; the match to TRBD2 covers 12 bases. The CDR3 covers 16 residues. Germline values: CDR1 LNHDA, CDR2 SQIVND (reference sequence). The J segment lost 8 bases and the V segment lost 6 bases, leaving 11 bases of the junction unmatched. CDR3 DNA: TGTGCCAGTAGCCCACAGGGACTAGCGGGCAGCTATGAGCAGTTCTTC. Amino acid sequence: CASSPQGLAGSYEQFF.

The chain uses TRBV18 and TRBJ2-7; D possibly corresponds to TRBD1 (6 bases). V was trimmed by 3 bases and J by 2 bases, leaving 11 bases between them. The CDR3 length is 14 residues. Germline CDR1 is KGHSH and CDR2 is LQKENI. The CDR3, as DNA: TGTGCCAGCTCACCCAGGGACACACCCTACGAGCAGTACTTC. Translating it yields CASSPRDTPYEQYF.

The chain has TRBV11-1 and TRBJ2-5, with 8 bases matching TRBD2. V lost 0 bases, J lost 5 bases, and 2 bases stayed unmatched. The CDR3 is 14 amino acids. Germline V gene data show CDR1 as SGHAT and CDR2 as FQDESV (reference sequence). For the CDR3, the DNA is TGTGCCAGCAGCTTAGCGCGGGGGGCGGAGACCCAGTACTTC. Translated, it gives CASSLARGAETQYF.

The chain recombines TRBV18 with TRBJ1-4, with D perhaps TRBD1 (5 bases). CDR3 size: 14 residues. The V and J ends lost 3 bases and 8 bases respectively, with 13 bases between them. Germline CDR1 reads KGHSH; CDR2 reads LQKENI. CDR3 amino acids: CASSPFSEGEKLFF. The CDR3 DNA reads TGTGCCAGCTCACCGTTCTCGGAGGGGGAAAAACTGTTTTTT.

The chain uses TRBV6-2 or TRBV6-3 and TRBJ1-1; no reliable D call. Germline CDR1 is MNHEY and CDR2 is SVGEGT. V was trimmed by 2 bases and J by 7 bases, leaving 11 bases between them. The length of the CDR3 is 13 residues. The CDR3 region has the DNA TGTGCCAGCAGTTACCGGCCGGGTAGTGAAGCTTTCTTT. Translated, it gives CASSYRPGSEAFF.

This chain connects TRBV6-5 to TRBJ2-7, with 9 nucleotides matching TRBD2. Germline V lookup: CDR1 MNHEY, CDR2 SVGAGI. Germline trimming cut 6 bases from V and 0 bases from J; bases unmatched to any gene: 3. CDR3 length equals 14 residues. The CDR3 DNA reads as TGTGCCAGCAGAGTTAGCGGGAGCTCCTACGAGCAGTACTTC. This encodes CASRVSGSSYEQYF.

The rearrangement uses TRBV15 and TRBJ1-5, with a possible D match to TRBD1 (6 bases). The CDR3 runs 16 residues. Per germline, CDR1 LNHNV and CDR2 YYDKDF (reference sequence). The germline V and J ends were trimmed by 0 bases and 4 bases, with 13 bases remaining between them. Written as DNA, the CDR3 is TGTGCCACCAGCAGAGATCGCCCGGGACAAAATCAGCCCCAGCATTTT. Encoded protein: CATSRDRPGQNQPQHF.

The gene calls are TRBV12-5 and TRBJ2-3, with 9 bases that match TRBD1. CDR3 size: 17 residues. With 7 bases clipped from V and 1 base from J, the junction kept 12 bases outside the gene matches. From germline, CDR1 is LGHNT and CDR2 FRNRAP. CDR3 nucleotides: TGTGCTAGTGCCCCTAGGGGGACAGGGTCCCGCACAGATACGCAGTATTTT. This codes for CASAPRGTGSRTDTQYF.

The chain recombines TRBV6-5 with TRBJ2-7, with 7 bases identical to TRBD2. Trimming at V came to 0 bases and at J to 3 bases, leaving 2 bases not matched to a gene. Germline CDR1 and CDR2: MNHEY and SVGAGI. The CDR3 covers 14 residues. CDR3 sequence (DNA): TGTGCCAGCAGTTACTCGTCTAGCGGCTACGAGCAGTACTTC. It codes for CASSYSSSGYEQYF.

V gene TRBV5-1 combines with J gene TRBJ1-4; 9 bases are shared with TRBD1. CDR1 is SGHRS, CDR2 YFSETQ, per germline. V lost 6 bases and J lost 3; bases outside the gene matches: 12. The CDR3 is 17 amino acids. CDR3 nucleotides: TGCGCCAGCACTACCTACGGACAGGGGAATGCTAATGAAAAACTGTTTTTT. The encoded protein is CASTTYGQGNANEKLFF.

The chain uses TRBV27 and TRBJ2-6; 8 nucleotides align to TRBD1. The CDR3 covers 18 residues. J gave up 4 bases and V 3 bases, and 11 bases lay outside the gene matches. Germline V gene sequence: CDR1 MNHEY, CDR2 SMNVEV (reference sequence). Written as DNA, the CDR3 is TGTGCCAGCAGTTTTGGACAGGGTGCTCGATGGGGGGCCAACGTCCTGACTTTC. Its protein product is CASSFGQGARWGANVLTF.

The CDR3 sequence: CASNLGQGAYGYTF. The CDR3 bases are TGTGCCAGCAACCTGGGACAGGGGGCCTATGGCTACACCTTC. J is TRBJ1-2 and V is TRBV2, with 12 bases identical to TRBD1. J gave up 4 bases and V 7 bases, and 4 bases lay outside the gene matches. Germline V gene sequence: CDR1 SNHLY, CDR2 FYNNEI. This CDR3 is 14 amino acids long.

The chain combines TRBV19 with TRBJ1-4; 8 nucleotides align to TRBD1. J lost 5 bases, V lost 3 bases, and 2 bases had no gene match. Germline loops: CDR1 LNHDA, CDR2 SQIVND (reference sequence). This CDR3 is built from 14 residues. Here the CDR3 reads CASSIAGGNEKLFF. CDR3 bases: TGTGCCAGTAGTATTGCAGGGGGCAATGAAAAACTGTTTTTT.

This chain joins TRBV5-1 and TRBJ1-1; D remains unclear. Germline-derived CDR1 and CDR2 are SGHRS and YFSETQ. CDR3 length: 15 residues. V lost 4 bases and J lost 1, with 14 bases in between. The CDR3 loop reads CASSQMGGKNTEAFF. CDR3 DNA: TGCGCCAGCAGCCAAATGGGAGGGAAGAACACTGAAGCTTTCTTT.

In regard to this clone: Other DNA sequences in this specimen translate into the identical CDR3. V gene TRBV10-3 combines with J gene TRBJ2-7, with D perhaps TRBD1 (5 bases). Germline V gives CDR1 ENHRY, CDR2 SYGVKD. V was trimmed by 4 bases and J by 3 bases, leaving 7 bases between them. The CDR3 is 12 residues long. CDR3 sequence reads: CAISADSYEQYF. The CDR3 region has the DNA TGTGCCATCAGTGCAGACAGCTACGAGCAGTACTTC.

V usage is TRBV3-1 (or the pseudogene TRBV3-2) and J usage is TRBJ1-1, with 11 positions matching TRBD1. The germline V gene has CDR1 LGHDT and CDR2 YNNKEL (reference sequence). The CDR3 totals 13 residues. V lost 7 bases and J lost 6; bases outside the gene matches: 4. The CDR3 sequence: CASTAGQGAEAFF. The DNA for the CDR3 is TGTGCCAGCACAGCGGGACAGGGGGCTGAAGCTTTCTTT.

The chain joins TRBV9 to TRBJ2-1, with TRBD1 as a possible D gene (6 bases). CDR3 length equals 17 residues. V shed 4 bases and J shed 3 bases, with 20 bases lying between them. Germline V gene sequence: CDR1 SGDLS, CDR2 YYNGEE. CDR3 residues: CASSPRLSDSGYNEQFF. DNA for the CDR3: TGTGCCAGCAGCCCTCGTTTGTCGGACAGTGGCTACAATGAGCAGTTCTTC.

The V call is TRBV5-1, the J call TRBJ2-3; D possibly corresponds to TRBD2 (5 bases). With 2 bases removed from V and 5 bases from J, the gap between germline ends came to 12 bases. Germline-derived CDR1 and CDR2 are SGHRS and YFSETQ. This CDR3 contains 14 residues. The CDR3, as DNA: TGCGCCAGCAGCTTAGGCGGGTTTGGAGATACGCAGTATTTT. Translated: CASSLGGFGDTQYF.

This chain connects TRBV4-1 to TRBJ2-7; 12 bases line up with TRBD1. Germline V gene data show CDR1 as MGHRA and CDR2 as YSYEKL. The V gene end was trimmed by 3 bases and the J gene end by 4 bases; junction bases not matched to a gene: 10. The CDR3 has 17 residues. The CDR3 loop is CASSHPPGTGGAYEQYF. CDR3 nucleotide sequence: TGCGCCAGCAGCCACCCTCCTGGGACAGGGGGCGCGTACGAGCAGTACTTC.

The V gene is TRBV9, the J gene TRBJ1-5, with a weak D call TRBD1 (5 bases). Germline V lookup: CDR1 SGDLS, CDR2 YYNGEE. V was trimmed by 2 bases and J by 3 bases, leaving 12 bases between them. CDR3 length: 15 amino acids. For the CDR3, the DNA is TGTGCCAGCAGCGTCGGGGGATGGGACAATCAGCCCCAGCATTTT. The encoded protein is CASSVGGWDNQPQHF.

The V and J genes are TRBV11-3 and TRBJ2-3, with 10 positions matching TRBD2. Per the germline V gene, CDR1 is SGHNT and CDR2 is YENEEA. The CDR3 totals 16 residues. The V and J ends lost 5 bases and 2 bases, in that order; junction bases with no gene match: 7. The CDR3 region has the DNA TGTGCCAGCAGCCAGCTAGCGGGGGCCACCACAGATACGCAGTATTTT. This encodes CASSQLAGATTDTQYF.

This chain joins TRBV28 and TRBJ1-4, with D perhaps matching TRBD1 (6 bases). CDR1 and CDR2 (germline): MDHEN, SYDVKM. The CDR3 is 15 residues long. The V end lost 5 bases, the J end lost 5 bases, and 15 bases lay between the germline ends. CDR3 protein: CASSRPTGTNEKLFF. Here the CDR3 DNA reads TGTGCCAGCAGTCGACCCACAGGGACAAATGAAAAACTGTTTTTT.

This rearrangement joins TRBV6-5 to TRBJ2-4, with 8 positions matching TRBD1. Germline assignment: CDR1 MNHEY and CDR2 SVGAGI. J was trimmed by 5 bases and V by 4 bases; bases with no gene match: 7. This CDR3 comprises 15 residues. The CDR3 sequence: CASSSGGAGENIQYF. The CDR3 DNA sequence: TGTGCCAGCAGTTCAGGGGGCGCAGGGGAAAACATTCAGTACTTC.

CDR3: CASSIDWQSGANVLTF. CDR3 DNA sequence: TGTGCCAGTAGTATAGACTGGCAATCTGGGGCCAACGTCCTGACTTTC. V and J are TRBV19 and TRBJ2-6; D remains unclear. The CDR3 is made up of 16 amino acids. CDR1 and CDR2 (germline): LNHDA, SQIVND (reference sequence). Trimming removed 0 bases from V and 1 base from J, with 7 bases in between.

The chain recombines TRBV7-9 with TRBJ1-6; 8 bases agree with TRBD1. CDR1 and CDR2 (germline): SEHNR, FQNEAQ (reference sequence). After removal of 5 bases from V and 13 bases from J, the junction contained 10 bases not matched to a gene. The CDR3 extends over 14 amino acids. The DNA of the CDR3 is TGTGCCAGCAGCCCATCGACAGGGGCCTTTCCCCTCCACTTT. Translation gives CASSPSTGAFPLHF.

This chain connects TRBV3-1 (or the pseudogene TRBV3-2) to TRBJ2-3; D possibly corresponds to TRBD1 (6 bases). This CDR3 region has 15 residues. Germline loops: CDR1 LGHDT, CDR2 YNNKEL (reference sequence). Trimming stripped 4 bases from V and 1 base from J, with 12 bases between. DNA of the CDR3: TGTGCCAGCAGCCGAAGGGGGTTGGGCACAGATACGCAGTATTTT. Translated, it gives CASSRRGLGTDTQYF.

The gene calls are TRBV5-1 and TRBJ2-1; D remains unclear. CDR3 size: 14 residues. The V end lost 0 bases, the J end lost 8 bases, and 12 bases lay between the germline ends. CDR1 and CDR2 (germline): SGHRS, YFSETQ. CDR3: CASSLGGWSDEQFF. The CDR3 bases are TGCGCCAGCAGCTTGGGAGGTTGGTCCGATGAGCAGTTCTTC.

The rearrangement uses TRBV6-2 or TRBV6-3 and TRBJ2-5; D gene unclear. The CDR3 has 11 amino acids. CDR1 and CDR2 (germline): MNHEY, SVGEGT. V was trimmed by 6 bases and J by 5 bases, leaving 7 bases between them. The CDR3: CASSPQETQYF. In DNA, the CDR3 is TGTGCCAGCAGCCCACAGGAGACCCAGTACTTC.

The gene calls are TRBV19 and TRBJ1-5; 8 positions match TRBD1. The germline gives CDR1 LNHDA, CDR2 SQIVND (reference sequence). Trimming at V came to 2 bases and at J to 6 bases, leaving 6 bases not matched to a gene. This CDR3 is 15 amino acids long. The CDR3, as DNA: TGTGCCAGTAGTATACTACAGGGGGTCGCTCAGCCCCAGCATTTT. Translation gives CASSILQGVAQPQHF.

The chain combines TRBV4-1 with TRBJ1-1; D unresolved. This CDR3 has 12 residues. The germline V gene has CDR1 MGHRA and CDR2 YSYEKL. The germline V and J ends were trimmed by 3 bases and 5 bases, with 7 bases remaining between them. CDR3 nucleotide sequence: TGCGCCAGCAGCCATGAGGAGACTGAAGCTTTCTTT. As protein: CASSHEETEAFF.